The clone carrying this T cell receptor beta chain came up many times. These data belong to a study of patients and donors after allogeneic stem cell transplantation. Germline V gives CDR1 LNHNV, CDR2 YYDKDF (reference sequence). With 0 bases removed from V and 3 bases from J, the gap between germline ends came to 14 bases. This CDR3 is built from 17 residues. MiXCR, applied by TCRdb to the RT-PCR reads, yields one record per CDR3 protein. The sample holds about 410,000 distinct CDR3 sequences, 16% seen once. This receptor was identified in a human donor who was either an allogeneic HSCT recipient or a stem cell or donor lymphocyte infusion donor (not recorded which). It is not recorded whose cells these are; they may come from a transplant donor. What was sequenced was blood, either unsorted or a sorted T cell fraction (not recorded which). The chain is built from TRBV15 and TRBJ1-4, with D possibly TRBD1 on 6 matching bases. The CDR3 DNA follows: TGTGCCACCAGCAGAGATCGGATGGGGGCTCCTAATGAAAAACTGTTTTTT. Protein product: CATSRDRMGAPNEKLFF.